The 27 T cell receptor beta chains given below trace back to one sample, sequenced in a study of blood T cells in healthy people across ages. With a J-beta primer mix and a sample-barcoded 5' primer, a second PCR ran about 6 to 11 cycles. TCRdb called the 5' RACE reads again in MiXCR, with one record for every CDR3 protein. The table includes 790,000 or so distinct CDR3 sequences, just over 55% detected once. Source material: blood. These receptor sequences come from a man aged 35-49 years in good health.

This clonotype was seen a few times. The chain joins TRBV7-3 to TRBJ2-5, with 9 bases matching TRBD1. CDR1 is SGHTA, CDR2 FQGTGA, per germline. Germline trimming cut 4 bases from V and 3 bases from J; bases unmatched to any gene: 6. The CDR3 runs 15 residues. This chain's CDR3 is CASSSSGTGKETQYF. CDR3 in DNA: TGTGCCAGCAGCTCCTCCGGGACAGGGAAAGAGACCCAGTACTTC.

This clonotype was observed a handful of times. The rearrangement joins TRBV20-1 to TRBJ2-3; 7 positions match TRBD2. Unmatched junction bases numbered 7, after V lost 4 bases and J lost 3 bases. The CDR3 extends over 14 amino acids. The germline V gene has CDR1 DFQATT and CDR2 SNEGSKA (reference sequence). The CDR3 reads CSAKVPAGTDTQYF. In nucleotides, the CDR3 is TGCAGTGCTAAAGTCCCAGCGGGGACAGATACGCAGTATTTT.

CDR3 DNA sequence: TGTGCCAGCAGAGGCCGGAGAGCTGGGAACACTGAAGCTTTCTTT. As protein: CASRGRRAGNTEAFF. The chain couples TRBV12-3 or TRBV12-4 to TRBJ1-1; the D is unclear. Trimming pared 6 bases from V and 1 base from J, leaving 15 bases between. This CDR3 contains 15 residues.

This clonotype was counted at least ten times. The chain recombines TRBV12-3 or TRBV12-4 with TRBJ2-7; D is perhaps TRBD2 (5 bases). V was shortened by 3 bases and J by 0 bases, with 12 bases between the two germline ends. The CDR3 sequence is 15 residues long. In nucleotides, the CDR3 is TGTGCCAGCAGTTTGACTACGATCGCCTCCTACGAGCAGTACTTC. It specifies CASSLTTIASYEQYF.

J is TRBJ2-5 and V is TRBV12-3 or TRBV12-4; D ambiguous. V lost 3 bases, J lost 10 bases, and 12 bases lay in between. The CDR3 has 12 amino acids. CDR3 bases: TGTGCCAGCAGTTTGGTCGAAGTGATCCAGTACTTC. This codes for CASSLVEVIQYF.

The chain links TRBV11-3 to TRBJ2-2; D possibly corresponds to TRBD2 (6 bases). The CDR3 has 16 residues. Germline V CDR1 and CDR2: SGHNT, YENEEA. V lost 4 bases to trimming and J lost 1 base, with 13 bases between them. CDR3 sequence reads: CASSSKTRGNTGELFF. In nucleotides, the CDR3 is TGTGCCAGCAGCTCCAAGACTAGGGGGAACACCGGGGAGCTGTTTTTT.

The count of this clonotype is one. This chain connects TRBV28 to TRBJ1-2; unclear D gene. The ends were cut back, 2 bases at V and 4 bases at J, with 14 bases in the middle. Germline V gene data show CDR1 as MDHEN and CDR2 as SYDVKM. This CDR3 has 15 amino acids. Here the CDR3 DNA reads TGTGCCAGCAGTTTAGGTTTCGGCGGACTCTATGGCTACACCTTC. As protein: CASSLGFGGLYGYTF.

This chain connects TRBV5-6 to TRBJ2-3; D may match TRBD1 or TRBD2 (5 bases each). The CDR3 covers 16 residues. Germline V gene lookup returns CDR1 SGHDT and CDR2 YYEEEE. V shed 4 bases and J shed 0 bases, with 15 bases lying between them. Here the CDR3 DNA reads TGTGCCAGCAGCCCTGACAGCGGACCTAGCACAGATACGCAGTATTTT. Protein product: CASSPDSGPSTDTQYF.

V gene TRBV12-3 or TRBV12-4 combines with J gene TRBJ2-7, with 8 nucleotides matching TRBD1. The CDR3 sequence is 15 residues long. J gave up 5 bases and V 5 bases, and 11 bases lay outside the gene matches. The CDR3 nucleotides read TGTGCCAGCAGTCCCTGGACAGGGAACGCAGACGAGCAGTACTTC. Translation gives CASSPWTGNADEQYF.

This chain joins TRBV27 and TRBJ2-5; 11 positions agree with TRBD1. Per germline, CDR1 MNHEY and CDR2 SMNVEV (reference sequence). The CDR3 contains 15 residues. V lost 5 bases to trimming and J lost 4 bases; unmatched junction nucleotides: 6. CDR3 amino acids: CASSPGQGAIETQYF. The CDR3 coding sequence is TGTGCCAGCAGTCCAGGACAGGGGGCGATAGAGACCCAGTACTTC.

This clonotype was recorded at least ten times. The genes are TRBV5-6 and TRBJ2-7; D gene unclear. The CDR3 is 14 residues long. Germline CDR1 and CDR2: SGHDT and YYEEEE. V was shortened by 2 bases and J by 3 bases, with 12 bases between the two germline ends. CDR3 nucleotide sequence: TGTGCCAGCAGCTTTTTTGATCTGGACTACGAGCAGTACTTC. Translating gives CASSFFDLDYEQYF.

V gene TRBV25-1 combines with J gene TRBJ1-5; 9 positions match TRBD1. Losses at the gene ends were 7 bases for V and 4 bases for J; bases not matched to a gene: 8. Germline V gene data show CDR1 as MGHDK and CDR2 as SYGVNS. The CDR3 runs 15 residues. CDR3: CASTPRGQGNQPQHF. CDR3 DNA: TGTGCCAGCACCCCAAGGGGACAGGGTAATCAGCCCCAGCATTTT.

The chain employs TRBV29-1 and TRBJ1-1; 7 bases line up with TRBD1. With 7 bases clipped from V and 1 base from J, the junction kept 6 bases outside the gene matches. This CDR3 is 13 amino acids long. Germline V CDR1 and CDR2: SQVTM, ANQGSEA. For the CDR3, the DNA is TGCAGCGGGATGGCAGGGGGGAACACTGAAGCTTTCTTT. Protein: CSGMAGGNTEAFF.

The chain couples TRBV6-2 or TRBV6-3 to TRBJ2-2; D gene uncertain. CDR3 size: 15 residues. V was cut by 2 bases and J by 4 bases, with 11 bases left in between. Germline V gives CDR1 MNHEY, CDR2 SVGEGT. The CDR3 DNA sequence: TGTGCCAGCAGTTACGCACCGATAATCACCGGGGAGCTGTTTTTT. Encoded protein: CASSYAPIITGELFF.

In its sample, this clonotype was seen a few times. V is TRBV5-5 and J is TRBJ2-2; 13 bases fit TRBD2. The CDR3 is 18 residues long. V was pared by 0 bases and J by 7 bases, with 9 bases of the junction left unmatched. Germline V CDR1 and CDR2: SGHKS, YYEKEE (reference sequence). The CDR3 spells CASSLGGTSGAARGELFF. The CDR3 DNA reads TGTGCCAGCAGCTTGGGAGGGACTAGCGGGGCGGCTCGCGGGGAGCTGTTTTTT.

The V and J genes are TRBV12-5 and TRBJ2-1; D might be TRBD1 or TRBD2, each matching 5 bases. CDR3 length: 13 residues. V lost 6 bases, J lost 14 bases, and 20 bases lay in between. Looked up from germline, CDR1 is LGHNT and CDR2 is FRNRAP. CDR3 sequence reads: CASGPGMTEVEFF. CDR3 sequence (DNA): TGTGCTAGTGGACCGGGGATGACAGAAGTCGAGTTCTTC. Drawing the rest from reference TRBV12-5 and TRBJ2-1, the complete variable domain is DARVTQTPRHKVTEMGQEVTMRCQPILGHNTVFWYRQTMMQGLELLAYFRNRAPLDDSGMPKDRFSAEMPDATLATLKIQPSEPRDSAVYFCASGPGMTEVEFFGPGTRLTVL.

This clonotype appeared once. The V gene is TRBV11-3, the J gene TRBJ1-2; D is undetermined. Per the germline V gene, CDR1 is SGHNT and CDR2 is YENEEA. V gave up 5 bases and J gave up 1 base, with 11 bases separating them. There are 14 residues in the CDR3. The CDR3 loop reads CASSTDGVNYGYTF. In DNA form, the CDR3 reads TGTGCCAGCAGCACGGACGGGGTTAACTATGGCTACACCTTC.

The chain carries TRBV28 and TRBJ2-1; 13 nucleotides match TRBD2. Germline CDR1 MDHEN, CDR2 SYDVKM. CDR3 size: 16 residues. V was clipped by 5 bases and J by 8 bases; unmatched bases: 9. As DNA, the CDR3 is TGTGCCAGCAGTGGCTCGGGGACTAGCGGGATTGATGAGCAGTTCTTC. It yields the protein CASSGSGTSGIDEQFF.

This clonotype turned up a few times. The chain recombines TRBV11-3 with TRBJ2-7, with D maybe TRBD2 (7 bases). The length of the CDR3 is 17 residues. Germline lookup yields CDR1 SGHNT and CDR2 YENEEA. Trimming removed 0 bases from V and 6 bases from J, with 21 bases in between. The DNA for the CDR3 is TGTGCCAGCAGCTTAGAGTCCTTGGGGGGGCATGGGACCGAGCAGTACTTC. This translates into CASSLESLGGHGTEQYF. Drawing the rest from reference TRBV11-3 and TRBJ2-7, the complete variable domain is EAGVVQSPRYKIIEKKQPVAFWCNPISGHNTLYWYLQNLGQGPELLIRYENEEAVDDSQLPKDRFSAERLKGVDSTLKIQPAELGDSAVYLCASSLESLGGHGTEQYFGPGTRLTVT.

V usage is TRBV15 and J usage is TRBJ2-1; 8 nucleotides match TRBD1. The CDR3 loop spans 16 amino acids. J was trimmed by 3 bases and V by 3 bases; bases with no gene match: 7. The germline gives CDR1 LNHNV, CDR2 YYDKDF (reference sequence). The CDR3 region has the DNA TGTGCCACCAGCAGTACTACAGGGGGGATCTACAATGAGCAGTTCTTC. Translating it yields CATSSTTGGIYNEQFF.

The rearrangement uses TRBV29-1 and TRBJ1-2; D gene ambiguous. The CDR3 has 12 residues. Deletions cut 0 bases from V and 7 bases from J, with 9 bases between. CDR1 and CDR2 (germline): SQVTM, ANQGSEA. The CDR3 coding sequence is TGCAGCGTTGAAGATGCGTTTGGTGGCTACACCTTC. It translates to CSVEDAFGGYTF.

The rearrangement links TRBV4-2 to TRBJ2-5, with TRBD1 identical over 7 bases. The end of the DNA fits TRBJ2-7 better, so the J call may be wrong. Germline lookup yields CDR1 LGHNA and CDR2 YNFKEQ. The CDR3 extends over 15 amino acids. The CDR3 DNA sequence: TGTGCCAGCAGCCAAGAAGGGCAGGGGGTCAACGAGCAGTACTTC. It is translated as CASSQEGQGVNEQYF.

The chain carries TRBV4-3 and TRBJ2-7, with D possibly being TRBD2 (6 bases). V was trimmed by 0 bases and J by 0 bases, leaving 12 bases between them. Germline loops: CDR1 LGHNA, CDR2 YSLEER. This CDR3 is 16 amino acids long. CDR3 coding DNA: TGCGCCAGCAGCCAAGAGTGGGCTAGCGTCTCCTACGAGCAGTACTTC. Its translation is CASSQEWASVSYEQYF.

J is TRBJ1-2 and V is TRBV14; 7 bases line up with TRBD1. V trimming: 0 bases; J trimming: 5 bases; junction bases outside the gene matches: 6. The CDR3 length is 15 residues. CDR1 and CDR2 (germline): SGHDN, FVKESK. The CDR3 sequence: CASSQDGTVWYGYTF. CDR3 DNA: TGTGCCAGCAGCCAAGACGGGACAGTGTGGTATGGCTACACCTTC.

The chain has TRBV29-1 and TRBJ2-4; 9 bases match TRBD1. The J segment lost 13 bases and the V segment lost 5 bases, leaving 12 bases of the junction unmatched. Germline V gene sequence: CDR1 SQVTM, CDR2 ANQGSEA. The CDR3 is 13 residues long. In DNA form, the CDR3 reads TGCAGCGTTTATGCCGGGACAGGACAGGGGCAGTACTTC. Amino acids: CSVYAGTGQGQYF. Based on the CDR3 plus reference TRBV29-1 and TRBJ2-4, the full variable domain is SAVISQKPSRDICQRGTSLTIQCQVDSQVTMMFWYRQQPGQSLTLIATANQGSEATYESGFVIDKFPISRPNLTFSTLTVSNMSPEDSSIYLCSVYAGTGQGQYFGAGTRLSVL.

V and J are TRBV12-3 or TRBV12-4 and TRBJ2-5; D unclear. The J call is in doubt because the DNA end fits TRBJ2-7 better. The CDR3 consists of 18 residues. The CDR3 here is CASTPGFSLRASQDEQYF. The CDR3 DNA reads TGTGCCAGCACCCCAGGATTCTCCCTACGAGCGTCTCAAGACGAGCAGTACTTC.

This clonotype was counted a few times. CDR3 nucleotides: TGCAGCGTTGAACCCGGGGCAGGGGGAACCTACAATGAGCAGTTCTTC. Its protein product is CSVEPGAGGTYNEQFF. The rearrangement links TRBV29-1 to TRBJ2-1; 7 positions agree with TRBD1. The CDR3 consists of 16 residues. V lost 2 bases, J lost 2 bases, and 9 bases stayed unmatched. Germline values: CDR1 SQVTM, CDR2 ANQGSEA.